The sample holds many counts of the clone carrying this T cell receptor (beta chain). The TCR library protocol was used to attach unique molecular identifiers. These identifiers were attached to individual cDNA molecules. MiXCR was run by TCRdb on the 5' RACE reads, yielding one entry per CDR3 protein. Of under 95,000 distinct CDR3 sequences listed, over 9.5% are singletons. The source of the sample is a study of early T cells in non-severe SARS-CoV-2 infection. On the study more broadly: The chains were unpaired, and the sequenced material was bulk RNA from unsorted whole blood.

V dropped 5 bases and J dropped 2 bases, with 9 bases sitting between them. CDR1 MNHEY and CDR2 SMNVEV come from the germline V gene (reference sequence). The CDR3 runs to 13 residues. The chain has TRBV27 and TRBJ1-2, with D possibly matching TRBD1 (5 bases). The source material was whole blood. The TCR sequence derives from an adult who was a healthcare worker with PCR-confirmed SARS-CoV-2 infection or an uninfected control (not recorded which). The CDR3, as DNA: TGTGCCAGCAGTCCCCGACAGAACTATGGCTACACCTTC. Its translation: CASSPRQNYGYTF.